The sample holds one count of the clone carrying this T cell receptor (beta chain). Researchers extracted total RNA from unfractionated whole blood. The sample is drawn from a study of human T cells and chemical hapten exposure. TCRdb re-derived calls from the 5' RACE reads in MiXCR, one entry per CDR3 protein. The table lists more than 60,000 distinct CDR3 sequences, less than 20% of them singletons, with around 6.8% in the top ten. The germline V gene has CDR1 MNHEY and CDR2 SVGEGT. Trimming removed 6 bases from V and 7 bases from J, with 19 bases in between. The CDR3 length is 15 residues. The rearrangement links TRBV6-2 or TRBV6-3 to TRBJ1-5; a possible D gene is TRBD1 (5 bases). The receptor was isolated from a female donor in good health. CDR3 nucleotide sequence: TGTGCCAGCAGATCGGGGGGAGTAGGTTACCAGCCCCAGCATTTT. The encoded protein is CASRSGGVGYQPQHF.